The rows below give T cell receptor beta chains drawn from one sample of a study of blood T cell repertoires in COVID-19. Data came from immunoSEQ multiplex PCR; TCRdb stores just in-frame clones and leaves some out. The sample lists almost 400,000 clones, around 87% occurring once. What was sequenced was PBMCs or T cells enriched from blood (not recorded which). The receptors originated from a woman between 25 and 40 years old with acute COVID-19. Both conserved end residues are part of each CDR3. The D gene is left open where the match is weak. Clone size is stated in some rows and not others, as once, few, many or a class when expanded.

d_gene	abundance	j_gene	v_gene	CDR3aa	CDR3nt
TRBD2	.	TRBJ2-3	TRBV2	CASRGLAGEQYF	TGTGCCAGCAGAGGACTAGCGGGGGAGCAGTATTTT
.	.	TRBJ1-2	TRBV3-1/TRBV3-2	CASSQAQGTIYGYTF	TGTGCCAGCAGCCAAGCACAGGGAACTATCTATGGCTACACCTTC
.	.	TRBJ2-2	TRBV5-6	CASSRGWAGKFAGELFF	TGTGCCAGCAGCCGTGGGTGGGCAGGGAAGTTCGCCGGGGAGCTGTTTTTT
TRBD1	.	TRBJ2-5	TRBV27	CASSFSQGGQETQYF	TGTGCCAGCAGTTTTTCACAGGGGGGCCAAGAGACCCAGTACTTC
TRBD2	.	TRBJ2-1	TRBV2	CASSEARLAGASYNEQFF	TGTGCCAGCAGTGAAGCGAGACTAGCGGGGGCCAGCTACAATGAGCAGTTCTTC
TRBD1	few	TRBJ1-1	TRBV7-2	CASRTTGVNTEAFF	TGTGCCAGCAGGACGACAGGGGTGAACACTGAAGCTTTCTTT
.	.	TRBJ1-6	TRBV27	CASSPPRDIPHF	TGTGCCAGCAGTCCCCCCAGGGATATCCCCCACTTT
.	.	TRBJ1-1	TRBV19	CASSIRRGSAEAFF	TGTGCCAGTAGTATACGAAGGGGTTCTGCTGAAGCTTTCTTT
TRBD1	.	TRBJ2-1	TRBV18	CASSVATGGYNEQFF	TGTGCCAGCTCAGTAGCGACAGGGGGGTACAATGAGCAGTTCTTC
.	.	TRBJ1-2	TRBV4-3	CASSQERFLANYGYTF	TGCGCCAGCAGCCAAGAACGATTTCTAGCTAACTATGGCTACACCTTC
.	.	TRBJ2-6	TRBV5-6	CASSSVRSGANVLTF	TGTGCCAGCAGCTCTGTCCGGTCGGGGGCCAACGTCCTGACTTTC
TRBD1	.	TRBJ2-7	TRBV5-6	CASSPGQLGYEQYF	TGTGCCAGCAGCCCGGGACAGCTGGGCTACGAGCAGTACTTC
TRBD2	.	TRBJ2-7	TRBV9	CASSATISGGPGNEQYF	TGTGCCAGCAGCGCCACTATTTCGGGGGGGCCGGGGAACGAGCAGTACTTC
TRBD1	once	TRBJ1-1	TRBV5-1	CASSLGQGGEAFF	TGCGCCAGCAGCTTGGGGCAGGGGGGTGAAGCTTTCTTT
.	once	TRBJ1-1	TRBV5-1	CASSLVIGDTEAFF	TGCGCCAGCAGCTTGGTAATCGGTGACACTGAAGCTTTCTTT
.	.	TRBJ1-2	TRBV3-1/TRBV3-2	CASSQDGSGYTF	TGTGCCAGCAGCCAAGATGGCAGTGGCTACACCTTC
.	.	TRBJ2-3	TRBV4-1	CASSQARLLTDTQYF	TGCGCCAGCAGCCAAGCCAGACTACTCACAGATACGCAGTATTTT
TRBD2	.	TRBJ2-1	TRBV4-1	CASSQALAGAYNEQFF	TGCGCCAGCAGCCAAGCCCTAGCGGGGGCATACAATGAGCAGTTCTTC
.	.	TRBJ1-4	TRBV30	CAWSDTFLGARDEKLFF	TGTGCCTGGAGTGACACATTCCTGGGGGCCAGAGATGAAAAACTGTTTTTT
.	.	TRBJ2-5	TRBV29-1	CSVAGGQETQYF	TGCAGCGTTGCCGGGGGCCAAGAGACCCAGTACTTC